This T cell receptor beta chain was captured by sequencing in a study of shared clonotypes between healthy human individuals (dated by TCRdb to the early 2020s). General notes on the study: A few men and a couple of women, aged 18 to 49 years, made up the cohort. The study deeply sequenced blood TCR repertoires of about 5 healthy adults to estimate repertoire size and the extent of clonotype sharing between individuals. For each donor, CD4 naive and CD4 memory were each given three plates, CD8 naive was given two plates, and CD8 memory was given one plate. Leukapheresis yielded between about 0.9 and 10 billion PBMCs per donor. To increase sequencing depth and limit assay-specific biases, TCR repertoire library preparation and sequencing were carried out by different laboratories using diverse techniques. The paper as a whole reports these results and caveats: The genetic and exposure-history diversity represented was limited by the small number of donors. Naive subsets generally had larger estimated clonotype richness than memory subsets. Clonotypes shared by all four sorted-subset donors showed higher generation probabilities than non-shared clonotypes. Based on pairwise subsampling, the degree of clonotype sharing among donors was expected to be affected by sequencing depth. Approximately 4.8% of naive CD4, more than 3% of naive CD8, 2.3% of memory CD4, and 0.35% to 0.4% of memory CD8 clonotypes were shared across a few donors. Sampling was restricted to blood, and TCR repertoires in tissue are likely to differ from TCR repertoires in blood. Even with the large sequencing depth, rarefaction of the sorted-subset datasets indicated that sequencing was incomplete.

Note on this clone: The specificity of this receptor is unknown. No quality values exist for individual bases; no much larger clone is one base distant.

Using the deep immunoSEQ assay, TCR CDR3 regions were amplified from genomic DNA by multiplex PCR. For each cell subset, the extracted genomic DNA was distributed evenly across all wells of several immunoSEQ 96-well plates, and each plate served as one replicate. For sorted subsets, each replicate PCR was loaded with roughly 190 ng genomic DNA, equivalent to about 33,000 T cell genomes. Purified libraries were measured with a Qubit 3.0 fluorometer, size-checked on a Bioanalyzer 2100, and measured again with the KAPA Library Quantification kit. Every immunoSEQ 96-well plate was sequenced on a separate single-read 150-cycle Illumina NextSeq 550 flow cell. In the authors' own workflow: Because the immunoSEQ output held only junctional sequences and lacked quality scores, the filtering could not match the filtering applied to full-length reads. Sequences were annotated with PyIR, a Python wrapper for IgBLAST v1.9, and V/J genes and CDR3 were assigned using IMGT germline references. Reads were removed for weak V/J assignments (E-value above 1e-6), missing CDR3, stop codons, out-of-frame junctions, or ambiguous translated residues. V3J clonotypes were defined as sequences sharing an identical inferred V gene, J gene, and CDR3 amino acid sequence. Percentage overlap between repertoires was computed as shared unique clonotypes divided by the size of the smaller repertoire. Repertoire richness was assessed with RTK rarefaction, the Chao1 estimator, and Recon v2.1 estimates of unobserved clonotypes. For all TCRbeta clonotypes obtained by the gDNA method from a handful of donors, generation probabilities were computed with OLGA. TCRdb took this table from immuneACCESS and kept in-frame rearrangements with V and J called. Such tables lack part of the clones; where checked against another copy, unresolved V genes explain under half of the gap, and the rest is unexplained. That table is the source of V, J and clone size, and D and trimming were worked out from the DNA. The table for this sample lists 600,000 or so clones; about 98% of them were counted only once. 0.3% of the sample is held by the ten biggest clonotypes.

CD8 naive samples were obtained by positive selection for CCR7 among CD45RO-negative cells, yielding a CD45RA+CCR7+ population from which TemRA cells were excluded. Healthy HIV-negative adults with no recently reported acute infections or vaccinations were included as donors. Only Caucasian adults living in Nashville, Tennessee, USA were represented among the donors. Blood was obtained by leukapheresis, after which PBMCs were separated by Ficoll-Histopaque density gradient centrifugation and cryopreserved in liquid nitrogen vapor phase. Analytical flow cytometry was used to check the purity and quantity of each magnetically sorted T cell population. Genomic DNA was isolated from every sorted fraction and measured by UV absorbance on a Nanodrop 2000c. Sequencing was carried out using naive CD8+ T cells sorted from blood. This specimen's cell subset or site label, interpreted: CD45RA+CCR7+. The origin of this receptor is a man aged 25 to 45 in good health.

CDR3 sequence: CASSQERSSEKLFF. The sequenced DNA is TGCGCCAGCAGCCAAGAAAGGTCTAGTGAAAAACTGTTTTTT. The V and J segments used are TRBV4-1 and TRBJ1-4, with no confidently assigned D gene. The CDR3 covers 14 residues, taking in both the cysteine and the phenylalanine. Just CDR3 DNA is preserved here, 42 bases in frame from base 1. V loses 0 bases, J loses 7 bases, and the germline ends lie 9 bases apart. The germline V gene gives CDR1 as MGHRA and CDR2 as YSYEKL.